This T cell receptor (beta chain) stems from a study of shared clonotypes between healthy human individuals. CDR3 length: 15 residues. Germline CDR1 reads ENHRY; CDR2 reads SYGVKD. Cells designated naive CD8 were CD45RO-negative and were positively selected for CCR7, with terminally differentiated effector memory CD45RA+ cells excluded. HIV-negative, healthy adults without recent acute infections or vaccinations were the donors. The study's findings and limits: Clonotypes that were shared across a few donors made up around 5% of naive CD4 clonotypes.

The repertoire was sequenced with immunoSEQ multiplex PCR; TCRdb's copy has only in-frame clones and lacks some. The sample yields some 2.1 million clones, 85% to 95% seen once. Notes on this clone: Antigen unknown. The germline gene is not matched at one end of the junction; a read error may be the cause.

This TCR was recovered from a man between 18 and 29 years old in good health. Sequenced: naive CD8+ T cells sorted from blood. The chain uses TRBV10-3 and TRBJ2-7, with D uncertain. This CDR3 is CAISESNFRSYVQYF. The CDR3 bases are TGTGCCATCAGTGAGTCGAATTTCAGATCGTACGTGCAGTACTTC.